A selection of T cell receptor beta chains follows, all from one sample in a study of blood T cell repertoires in COVID-19. Data came from immunoSEQ multiplex PCR; TCRdb stores just in-frame clones and leaves some out. The sample contains 50,000 to 70,000 clones, over 70% of which appear only once. Sequences were obtained from peripheral blood. These receptors were taken from a man aged 55 to 70 with acute or convalescent COVID-19. The CDR3 runs from the conserved cysteine through the conserved F or W. D genes are given only for firm matches. A row's size may be missing; if present it is once, few, many or a size class.

d_call	cdr3_length	clone_size	v_call	j_call	cdr3_nt	cdr3_aa
TRBD2	17	-	TRBV24-1	TRBJ2-1	TGTGCCACCAGTGAACCAGGACTAGCGGGGGGGGAGGATGAGCAGTTCTTC	CATSEPGLAGGEDEQFF
-	12	-	TRBV7-9	TRBJ2-1	TGTGCCAGCAGCCGTGACATGAATGAGCAGTTCTTC	CASSRDMNEQFF
TRBD1	16	-	TRBV27	TRBJ2-5	TGTGCCAGCAGTGCCCCAAACAGGGGTGATAGGGAGACCCAGTACTTC	CASSAPNRGDRETQYF
TRBD2	16	-	TRBV5-4	TRBJ2-3	TGTGCCAGCAGCTTGTCTAGCGGGGGGCCCACAGATACGCAGTATTTT	CASSLSSGGPTDTQYF
TRBD1	13	-	TRBV2	TRBJ1-2	TGTGCCAGCGGTCCCGACAGGGGTAGTGGCTACACCTTC	CASGPDRGSGYTF
TRBD1	14	-	TRBV11-3	TRBJ2-7	TGTGCCAGCAGCGCTGGGACAGGCGCCTACGAGCAGTACTTC	CASSAGTGAYEQYF
TRBD1	14	-	TRBV5-4	TRBJ2-7	TGTGCCAGCAGCTTCGGGACAGGGACCTACGAGCAGTACTTC	CASSFGTGTYEQYF
TRBD1	14	-	TRBV18	TRBJ2-5	TGTGCCAGCTCACCAAGTACAGGGGCAGAGACCCAGTACTTC	CASSPSTGAETQYF
TRBD1	14	-	TRBV5-1	TRBJ1-2	TGCGCCAGCAGCTCCGGCGGGACAGGGGATGGCTACACCTTC	CASSSGGTGDGYTF
-	14	once	TRBV27	TRBJ2-2	TGTGCCAGCAGTTCTCGACTATCTACCGGGGAGCTGTTTTTT	CASSSRLSTGELFF
-	12	-	TRBV7-2	TRBJ2-7	TGTGCCAGCAGCCTATTAGTCTACGAGCAGTACTTC	CASSLLVYEQYF
-	12	-	TRBV2	TRBJ2-7	TGTGCCAGCAACTACGACCGGGACGAGCAGTACTTC	CASNYDRDEQYF
TRBD1	13	-	TRBV18	TRBJ1-2	TGTGCCAGCGCCTCAGGGGGGTCCTATGGCTACACCTTC	CASASGGSYGYTF
-	13	-	TRBV7-9	TRBJ2-5	TGTGCCAGCAGCTCGGACAGTCAAGAGACCCAGTACTTC	CASSSDSQETQYF
TRBD1	15	-	TRBV18	TRBJ1-3	TGTGCCAGCTCACCACCGTTTCAAGGGGGCAACACCATATATTTT	CASSPPFQGGNTIYF
-	13	-	TRBV6-5	TRBJ1-2	TGTGCCAGCAGTTACGGAGGGCACTATGGCTACACCTTC	CASSYGGHYGYTF
-	14	-	TRBV30	TRBJ1-2	TGTGCCTGGATTCTAAAAGGGGGATCCTATGGCTACACCTTC	CAWILKGGSYGYTF
-	15	-	TRBV4-2	TRBJ1-2	TGTGCCAGCAGCCAAGATCGAACGACGGGATATGGCTACACCTTC	CASSQDRTTGYGYTF
TRBD2	15	-	TRBV2	TRBJ2-2	TGTGCCAGCAAGAGGAGCGGGGGCTCGCCCGGGGAGCTGTTTTTT	CASKRSGGSPGELFF
TRBD2	16	-	TRBV7-8	TRBJ2-5	TGTGCCAGCAGCTACCTAGCGGGGGTTTTGGAAGAGACCCAGTACTTC	CASSYLAGVLEETQYF
TRBD1	14	-	TRBV25-1	TRBJ2-5	TGTGCCAGCAGTGACACAGGGGGCGAGGAGACCCAGTACTTC	CASSDTGGEETQYF
TRBD1	16	few	TRBV5-1	TRBJ1-4	TGCGCCAGCAGCCGGACAGGGCTCGCAACTAATGAAAAACTGTTTTTT	CASSRTGLATNEKLFF
-	14	-	TRBV6-1	TRBJ1-2	TGTGCCAGCAGTGAAGGGGGCGGCCGCTATGGCTACACCTTC	CASSEGGGRYGYTF
TRBD1	14	-	TRBV6-5	TRBJ1-4	TGTGCCAGCAGCCGAAAACAGGGGAATGAAAAACTGTTTTTT	CASSRKQGNEKLFF
-	14	-	TRBV28	TRBJ1-1	TGTGCCAGTAGCGCCCCCTTTCTGAACACTGAAGCTTTCTTT	CASSAPFLNTEAFF
TRBD1	14	few	TRBV6-5	TRBJ1-2	TGTGCCAGCAGGGTCCGACAGGGAGGCTATGGCTACACCTTC	CASRVRQGGYGYTF
-	14	-	TRBV29-1	TRBJ1-2	TGCAGCGTTGTGGAAGGAGGGCGCCGCTATGGCTACACCTTC	CSVVEGGRRYGYTF
TRBD1	17	-	TRBV6-1	TRBJ2-3	TGTGCCAGCAGTGAAGATAGTAGGACAGGGGGGACAGATACGCAGTATTTT	CASSEDSRTGGTDTQYF
-	17	-	TRBV6-2/TRBV6-3	TRBJ2-3	TGTGCCAGCAGTGCATACCCAGGACTGGGGAGCACAGATACGCAGTATTTT	CASSAYPGLGSTDTQYF
-	11	-	TRBV12-3/TRBV12-4	TRBJ1-3	TGTGCCAGCAGCCAGGGGTTTACCATATATTTT	CASSQGFTIYF
-	17	-	TRBV7-2	TRBJ1-2	TGTGCCAGCAGCTTAGGGGGGACTCAGGGTTCCATCTATGGCTACACCTTC	CASSLGGTQGSIYGYTF
-	16	-	TRBV27	TRBJ2-7	TGTGCCAGCAGTTCCACAGGGGGAGGGAACCCCTACGAGCAGTACTTC	CASSSTGGGNPYEQYF
TRBD2	15	-	TRBV29-1	TRBJ2-1	TGCAGCGTTGATAGCGGCCAGGGACTAGCGGGGGGTGGGTTCTTC	CSVDSGQGLAGGGFF
TRBD2	16	medium-sized	TRBV9	TRBJ2-3	TGTGCCAGCAGTCTATTGTCTAGCGGGGCTACAGATACGCAGTATTTT	CASSLLSSGATDTQYF
-	12	-	TRBV5-1	TRBJ2-7	TGCGCCAGCAGCTTGACAGGCTACGAGCAGTACTTC	CASSLTGYEQYF
-	15	-	TRBV7-9	TRBJ2-2	TGTGCCAGCAGCTTTTTTCCTCGGAACACCGGGGAGCTGTTTTTT	CASSFFPRNTGELFF
-	12	-	TRBV5-1	TRBJ2-2	TGCGCCATTGTGGTGGCGGCCGGGGAGCTGTTTTTT	CAIVVAAGELFF
TRBD1	14	-	TRBV6-5	TRBJ1-2	TGTGCCAGCAGTAGACAGGGGACAGTAAATGGCTACACCTTC	CASSRQGTVNGYTF
TRBD1	15	-	TRBV7-2	TRBJ1-2	TGTGCCAGCAGCCAGGATAGGACAGGGTTCAGTGGCTACACCTTC	CASSQDRTGFSGYTF
-	14	-	TRBV7-2	TRBJ1-2	TGTGCCAGCAGCTTCCAGGGAGGTAACTATGGCTACACCTTC	CASSFQGGNYGYTF
TRBD1	14	-	TRBV6-2/TRBV6-3	TRBJ1-2	TGTGCCAGCAGCCGGACAGGGCAGGCGGATGGCTACACCTTC	CASSRTGQADGYTF
-	13	-	TRBV5-1	TRBJ1-1	TGCGCCAGCAGCACGGACAAGCATACTGAAGCTTTCTTT	CASSTDKHTEAFF
-	15	-	TRBV5-1	TRBJ2-3	TGCGCCAGCAGCTTGGGTGACAGTGGCACAGATACGCAGTATTTT	CASSLGDSGTDTQYF
TRBD2	14	-	TRBV18	TRBJ2-1	TGTGCCAGCTCACCCGGGACTAGCTTCGATGAGCAGTTCTTC	CASSPGTSFDEQFF
TRBD2	14	-	TRBV28	TRBJ2-5	TGTGCCAGCAGCCGGGGCGGGAGGGAAGAGACCCAGTACTTC	CASSRGGREETQYF
-	10	-	TRBV12-5	TRBJ1-1	TGTGCTAGTGGTTTGCCGGAAGCTTTCTTT	CASGLPEAFF
TRBD1	14	-	TRBV19	TRBJ1-5	TGTGCCAGCTCCGGGACAGGGGGAGGACAGCCCCAGCATTTT	CASSGTGGGQPQHF
-	15	few	TRBV18	TRBJ1-5	TGTGCCAGCTCACCCCGACAGAATAGCAATCAGCCCCAGCATTTT	CASSPRQNSNQPQHF
-	14	-	TRBV6-5	TRBJ2-3	TGTGCCAGCAGTTCCACAGGGCACACAGATACGCAGTATTTT	CASSSTGHTDTQYF
TRBD1	16	-	TRBV5-8	TRBJ1-4	TGTGCCAGCAGCGCGGGACAGGGGGCGGCCTATGAAAAACTGTTTTTT	CASSAGQGAAYEKLFF
TRBD1	13	-	TRBV5-1	TRBJ1-2	TGCGCCAGCAGCTTAACAGGGGAGGAGGGCTACACCTTC	CASSLTGEEGYTF
TRBD1	17	-	TRBV9	TRBJ2-5	TGTGCCAGCAGCCCACAATCCGGACAGGGGAGTATCGAGACCCAGTACTTC	CASSPQSGQGSIETQYF
TRBD1	14	-	TRBV5-6	TRBJ1-2	TGTGCCAGCAGCTTGCTAGACAGGGACCATGGCTACACCTTC	CASSLLDRDHGYTF
-	15	-	TRBV5-5	TRBJ2-1	TGTGCCAGCAGTCCGCAGACCTCGTTCGAGGGTGAGCAGTTCTTC	CASSPQTSFEGEQFF